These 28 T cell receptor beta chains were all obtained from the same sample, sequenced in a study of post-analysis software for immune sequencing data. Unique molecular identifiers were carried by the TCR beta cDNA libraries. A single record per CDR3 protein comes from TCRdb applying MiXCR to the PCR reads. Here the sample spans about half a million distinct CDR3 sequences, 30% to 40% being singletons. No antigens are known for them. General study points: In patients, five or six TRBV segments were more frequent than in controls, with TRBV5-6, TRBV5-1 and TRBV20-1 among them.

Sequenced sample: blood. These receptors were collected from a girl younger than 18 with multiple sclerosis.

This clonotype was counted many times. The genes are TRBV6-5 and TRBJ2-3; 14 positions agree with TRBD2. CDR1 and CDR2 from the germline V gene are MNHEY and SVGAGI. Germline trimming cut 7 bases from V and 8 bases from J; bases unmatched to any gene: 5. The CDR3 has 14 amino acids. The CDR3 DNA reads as TGTGCCAGCAACCCGACTAGCGGGGGGGCTACGCAGTATTTT. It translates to CASNPTSGGATQYF.

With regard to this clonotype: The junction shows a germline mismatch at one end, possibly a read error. The CDR3 is CSAESGGSFYGQYF. In nucleotides, the CDR3 is TGCAGTGCCGAGAGCGGGGGTTCCTTCTACGGGCAGTACTTC. The rearrangement joins TRBV20-1 to TRBJ2-7; TRBD2 aligns across 8 bases. Looked up from germline, CDR1 is DFQATT and CDR2 is SNEGSKA (reference sequence). The CDR3 totals 14 residues.

DNA of the CDR3: TGTGCCAGCAGCTTGGGACAGGGGGAGATCAATGAGCAGTTCTTC. Its translation: CASSLGQGEINEQFF. This chain links TRBV11-2 with TRBJ2-1, with 11 nucleotides matching TRBD1. Trimming cost V 3 bases and J 6 bases; bases outside gene matches: 4. The germline gives CDR1 SGHAT, CDR2 FQNNGV. CDR3 length: 15 residues.

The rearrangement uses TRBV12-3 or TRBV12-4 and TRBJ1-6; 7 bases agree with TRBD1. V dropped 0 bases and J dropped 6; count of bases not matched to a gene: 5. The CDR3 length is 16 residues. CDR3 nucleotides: TGTGCCAGCAGTTTAGCTCGAGGGACAGCTAATTCACCCCTCCACTTT. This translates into CASSLARGTANSPLHF.

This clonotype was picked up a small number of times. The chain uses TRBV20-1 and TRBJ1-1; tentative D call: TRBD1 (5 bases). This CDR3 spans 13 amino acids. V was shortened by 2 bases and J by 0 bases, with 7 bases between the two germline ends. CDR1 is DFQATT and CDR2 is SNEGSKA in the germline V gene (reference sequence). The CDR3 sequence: CSARWGLNTEAFF. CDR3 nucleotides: TGCAGTGCTAGATGGGGGTTGAACACTGAAGCTTTCTTT.

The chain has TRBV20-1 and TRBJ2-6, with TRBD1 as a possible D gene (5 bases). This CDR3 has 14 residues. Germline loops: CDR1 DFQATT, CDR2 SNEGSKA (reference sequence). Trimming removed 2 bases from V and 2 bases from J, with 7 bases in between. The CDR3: CSARSRAGANVLTF. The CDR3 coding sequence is TGCAGTGCTAGATCCAGGGCTGGGGCCAACGTCCTGACTTTC.

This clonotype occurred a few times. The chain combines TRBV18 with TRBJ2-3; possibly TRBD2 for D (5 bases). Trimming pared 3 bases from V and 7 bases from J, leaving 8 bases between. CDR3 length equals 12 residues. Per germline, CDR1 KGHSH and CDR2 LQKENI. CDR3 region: CASSPDSYTQYF. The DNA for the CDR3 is TGTGCCAGCTCACCGGACTCCTATACGCAGTATTTT.

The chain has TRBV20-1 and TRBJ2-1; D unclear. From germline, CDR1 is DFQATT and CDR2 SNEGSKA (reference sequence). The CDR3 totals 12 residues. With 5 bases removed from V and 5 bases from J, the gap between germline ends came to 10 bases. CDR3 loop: CSAPNVDNEQFF. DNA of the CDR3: TGCAGTGCTCCCAACGTCGACAATGAGCAGTTCTTC.

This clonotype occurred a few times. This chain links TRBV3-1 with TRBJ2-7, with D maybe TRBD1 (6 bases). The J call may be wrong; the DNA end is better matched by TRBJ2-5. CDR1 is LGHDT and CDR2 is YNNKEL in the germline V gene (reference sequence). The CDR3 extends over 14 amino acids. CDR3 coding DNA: TGTGCCAGCAGTTTTAAAGGCAGGGGAGAGACCCAGTACTTC. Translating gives CASSFKGRGETQYF.

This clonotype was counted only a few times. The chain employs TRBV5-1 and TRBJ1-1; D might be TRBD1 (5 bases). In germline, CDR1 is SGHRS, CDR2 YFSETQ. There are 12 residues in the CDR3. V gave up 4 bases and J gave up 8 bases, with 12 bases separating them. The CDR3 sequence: CASSVGRDEAFF. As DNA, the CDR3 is TGCGCCAGCAGCGTAGGGCGGGACGAAGCTTTCTTT.

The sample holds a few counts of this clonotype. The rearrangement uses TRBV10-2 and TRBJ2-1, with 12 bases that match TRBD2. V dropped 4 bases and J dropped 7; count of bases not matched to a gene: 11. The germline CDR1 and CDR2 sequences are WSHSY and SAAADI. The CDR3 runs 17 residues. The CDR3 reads CASSVASGGAVGNEQFF. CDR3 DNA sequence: TGCGCCAGCAGTGTGGCTAGCGGGGGGGCCGTAGGGAATGAGCAGTTCTTC.

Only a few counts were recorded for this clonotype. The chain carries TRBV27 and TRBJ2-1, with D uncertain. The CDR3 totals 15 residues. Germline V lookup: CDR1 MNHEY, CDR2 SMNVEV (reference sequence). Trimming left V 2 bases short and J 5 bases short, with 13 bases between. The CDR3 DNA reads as TGTGCCAGCAGTTTAGGGCCTGACCTCCACAATGAGCAGTTCTTC. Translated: CASSLGPDLHNEQFF.

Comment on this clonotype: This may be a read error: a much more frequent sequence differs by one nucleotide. The CDR3 nucleotides are TGTGCCAGCATGTCCGGGCCTCGTGCCAACATTCAGTACTTC. It encodes CASMSGPRANIQYF. The rearrangement links TRBV5-5 to TRBJ2-4; D not resolved. There are 14 residues in the CDR3. Germline-derived CDR1 and CDR2 are SGHKS and YYEKEE (reference sequence). The ends were cut back, 6 bases at V and 7 bases at J, with 17 bases in the middle. Full variable domain (remainder filled in from reference TRBV5-5 and TRBJ2-4): DAGVTQSPTHLIKTRGQQVTLRCSPISGHKSVSWYQQVLGQGPQFIFQYYEKEERGRGNFPDRFSARQFPNYSSELNVNALLLGDSALYLCASMSGPRANIQYFGAGTRLSVL.

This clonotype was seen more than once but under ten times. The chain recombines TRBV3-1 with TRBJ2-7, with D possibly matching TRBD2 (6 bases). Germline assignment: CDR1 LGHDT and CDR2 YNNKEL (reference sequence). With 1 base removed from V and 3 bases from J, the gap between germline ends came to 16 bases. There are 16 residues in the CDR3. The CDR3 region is CASSQAGYGGVYEQYF. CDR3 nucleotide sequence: TGTGCCAGCAGCCAAGCCGGCTATGGCGGGGTCTACGAGCAGTACTTC.

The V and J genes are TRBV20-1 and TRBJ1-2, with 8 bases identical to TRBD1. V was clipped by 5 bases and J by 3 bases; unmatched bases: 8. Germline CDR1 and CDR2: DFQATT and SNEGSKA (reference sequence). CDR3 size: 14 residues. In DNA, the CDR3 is TGCAGTGCTGTCCCCAACAGGGGGGACTATGGCTACACCTTC. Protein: CSAVPNRGDYGYTF.

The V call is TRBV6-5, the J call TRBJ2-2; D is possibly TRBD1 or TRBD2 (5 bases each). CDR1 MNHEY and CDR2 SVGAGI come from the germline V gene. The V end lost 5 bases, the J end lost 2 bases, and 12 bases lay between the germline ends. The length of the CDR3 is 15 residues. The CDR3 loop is CASSRPGDNTGELFF. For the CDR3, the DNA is TGTGCCAGCAGTCGGCCCGGGGACAACACCGGGGAGCTGTTTTTT.

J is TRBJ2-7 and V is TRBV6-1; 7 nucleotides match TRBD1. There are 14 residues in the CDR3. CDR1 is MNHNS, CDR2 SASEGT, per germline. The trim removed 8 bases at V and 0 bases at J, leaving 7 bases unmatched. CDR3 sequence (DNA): TGTGCCAGCTTTCCCGCAGGGGGCTCCTACGAGCAGTACTTC. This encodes CASFPAGGSYEQYF.

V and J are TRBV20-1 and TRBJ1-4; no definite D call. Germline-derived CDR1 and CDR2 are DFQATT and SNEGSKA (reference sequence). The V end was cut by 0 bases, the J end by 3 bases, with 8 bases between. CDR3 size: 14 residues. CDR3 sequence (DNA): TGCAGTGCTAGAGAAGGCCAGGCTAATGAAAAACTGTTTTTT. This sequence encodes CSAREGQANEKLFF.

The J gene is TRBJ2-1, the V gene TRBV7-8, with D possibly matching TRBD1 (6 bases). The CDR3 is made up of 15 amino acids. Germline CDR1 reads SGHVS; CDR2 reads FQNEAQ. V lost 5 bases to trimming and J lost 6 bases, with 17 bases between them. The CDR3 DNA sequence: TGTGCCAGCAGCCCTAGGGGGTCCCTACGCAATGAGCAGTTCTTC. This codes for CASSPRGSLRNEQFF.

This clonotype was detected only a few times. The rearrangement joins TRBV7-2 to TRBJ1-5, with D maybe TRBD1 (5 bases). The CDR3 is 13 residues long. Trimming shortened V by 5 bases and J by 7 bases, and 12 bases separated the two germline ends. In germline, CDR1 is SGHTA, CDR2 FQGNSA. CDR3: CASSLQGAQPQHF. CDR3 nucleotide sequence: TGTGCCAGCAGCCTCCAGGGTGCCCAGCCCCAGCATTTT.

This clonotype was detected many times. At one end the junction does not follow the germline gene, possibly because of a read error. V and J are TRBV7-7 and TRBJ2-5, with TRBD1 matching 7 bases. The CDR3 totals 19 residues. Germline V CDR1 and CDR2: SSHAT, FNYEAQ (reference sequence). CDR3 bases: TGTGCTAGCAGCGCCTGGGACAGCAACTACGGAACAGTATCGGAGACCCAGTACTTC. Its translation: CASSAWDSNYGTVSETQYF.

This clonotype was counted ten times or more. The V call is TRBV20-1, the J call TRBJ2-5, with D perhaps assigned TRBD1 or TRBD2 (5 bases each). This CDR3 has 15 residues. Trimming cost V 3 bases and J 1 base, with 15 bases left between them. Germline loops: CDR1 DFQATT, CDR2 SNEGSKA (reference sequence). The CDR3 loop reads CSASLDSGTQETQYF. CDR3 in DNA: TGCAGTGCTAGTCTTGACAGCGGAACCCAAGAGACCCAGTACTTC.

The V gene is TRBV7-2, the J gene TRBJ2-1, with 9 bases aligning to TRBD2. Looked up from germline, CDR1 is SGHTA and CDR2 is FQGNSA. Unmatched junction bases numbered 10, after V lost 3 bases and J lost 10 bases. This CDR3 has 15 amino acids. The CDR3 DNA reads TGTGCCAGCAGCTTGACGGCTAGCGGGGAACAAGAGCAGTTCTTC. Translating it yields CASSLTASGEQEQFF. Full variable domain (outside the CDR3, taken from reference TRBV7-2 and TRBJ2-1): GAGVSQSPSNKVTEKGKDVELRCDPISGHTALYWYRQSLGQGLEFLIYFQGNSAPDKSGLPSDRFSAERTGGSVSTLTIQRTQQEDSAVYLCASSLTASGEQEQFFGPGTRLTVL.

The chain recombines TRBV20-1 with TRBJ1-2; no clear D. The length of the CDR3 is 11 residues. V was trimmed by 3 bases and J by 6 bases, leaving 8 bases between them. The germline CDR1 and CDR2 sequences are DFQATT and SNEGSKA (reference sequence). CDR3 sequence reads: CSARGGNGYTF. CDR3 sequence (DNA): TGCAGTGCTAGGGGCGGGAATGGCTACACCTTC.

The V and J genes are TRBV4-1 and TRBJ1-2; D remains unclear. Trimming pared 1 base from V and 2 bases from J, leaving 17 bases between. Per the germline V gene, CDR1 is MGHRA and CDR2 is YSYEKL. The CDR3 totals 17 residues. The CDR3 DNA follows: TGCGCCAGCAGCCAAGGACCTGTTCTGCAACTCAACTATGGCTACACCTTC. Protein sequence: CASSQGPVLQLNYGYTF.

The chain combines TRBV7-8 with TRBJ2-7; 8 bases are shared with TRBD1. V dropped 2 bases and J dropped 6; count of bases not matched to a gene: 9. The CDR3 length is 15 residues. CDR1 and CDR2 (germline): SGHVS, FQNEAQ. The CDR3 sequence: CASSLKVRQGIEQYF. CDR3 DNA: TGTGCCAGCAGCTTAAAGGTCCGACAGGGGATCGAGCAGTACTTC.

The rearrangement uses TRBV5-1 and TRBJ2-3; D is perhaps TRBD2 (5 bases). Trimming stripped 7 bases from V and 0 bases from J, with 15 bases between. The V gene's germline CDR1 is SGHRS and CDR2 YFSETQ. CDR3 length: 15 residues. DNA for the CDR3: TGCGCCAGCTCTAGGACGGGATTTAGCACAGATACGCAGTATTTT. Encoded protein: CASSRTGFSTDTQYF. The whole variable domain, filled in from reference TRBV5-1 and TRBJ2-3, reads KAGVTQTPRYLIKTRGQQVTLSCSPISGHRSVSWYQQTPGQGLQFLFEYFSETQRNKGNFPGRFSGRQFSNSRSEMNVSTLELGDSALYLCASSRTGFSTDTQYFGPGTRLTVL.

CDR3 region: CASTIDRGSQETQYF. The CDR3 DNA reads TGTGCCAGCACCATTGACAGGGGAAGCCAGGAGACCCAGTACTTC. The chain combines TRBV6-1 with TRBJ2-5, with 8 positions matching TRBD1. CDR1 and CDR2 (germline): MNHNS, SASEGT. V lost 7 bases, J lost 5 bases, and 12 bases stayed unmatched. The CDR3 is 15 amino acids.